This T cell receptor (beta chain) emerged from a study of T-cell reconstitution after alpha-beta-depleted transplantation in children. This clonotype occurred a few times. Its specificity is unknown. Construction of the TCRbeta library involved unique molecular identifiers. Each CDR3 protein gets one entry after TCRdb re-called the PCR reads with MiXCR. The sample includes some 70,000 distinct CDR3 sequences, roughly 4.4% of them seen just once. Study-wide findings and caveats: Several hundred expanded graft clones reportedly supplied alpha-beta T cells about two months after transplant. Once a year had passed after transplant, T-cell counts and diversity came mostly from newly produced T cells.

This TCR came from a boy under two years old who had a stem cell transplant for acute myeloid leukemia, so the T cells may come from the graft donor. The sample was PBMCs, mostly from graft donor cells, taken 180 days after TCRalphabeta/CD19-depleted stem cell transplant.

DNA for the CDR3: TGTGCCAGTAGTATAGGTGGGGCGGGCAATCAGCCCCAGCATTTT. It codes for CASSIGGAGNQPQHF. This rearrangement joins TRBV19 to TRBJ1-5; possible D gene TRBD1, 5 bases. The V end lost 1 base, the J end lost 2 bases, and 9 bases lay between the germline ends. This CDR3 contains 15 residues. Germline assignment: CDR1 LNHDA and CDR2 SQIVND (reference sequence). Filled out from reference TRBV19 and TRBJ1-5, the complete variable domain reads DGGITQSPKYLFRKEGQNVTLSCEQNLNHDAMYWYRQDPGQGLRLIYYSQIVNDFQKGDIAEGYSVSREKKESFPLTVTSAQKNPTAFYLCASSIGGAGNQPQHFGDGTRLSIL.